One TCR beta chain is described in this entry. The target antigen is unknown. The data originate from a study of radiotherapy plus CTLA-4 blockade in lung cancer. Whole-study context: Of all patients, more than 15% responded objectively and roughly 31% showed disease control.

Each patient with chemo-refractory metastatic non-small-cell lung cancer was treated with focal radiation plus CTLA-4 blockade using ipilimumab. Trimming took off 4 bases at V and 3 bases at J, with 20 bases between the two ends. Germline V gene lookup returns CDR1 SGHRS and CDR2 YFSETQ. The CDR3 sequence is 16 residues long. Broader study findings: The best predictor of response was reported to be early blood T cell clone dynamics, with interferon-beta.

Libraries were prepared by immunoSEQ multiplex PCR; TCRdb keeps only in-frame clonotypes and omits some of them. The table has 70,000 to 90,000 clones, about four fifths seen once. V and J are TRBV5-1 and TRBJ2-7; weak D call: TRBD1 (6 bases). This TCR was recovered from a human donor with non-small cell lung cancer who had stable disease on radiotherapy plus ipilimumab. The sequencing here drew on peripheral blood, taken from a patient treated with radiotherapy plus ipilimumab. CDR3 DNA: TGCGCCAGCAGCACCACAACCGGGACACGAGTCTACGAGCAGTACTTC. Translation gives CASSTTTGTRVYEQYF.